A single sample is the source of the 10 T cell receptor beta chains below, sequenced in a study of cytomegalovirus exposure and HLA in healthy donors (dated by TCRdb to the late 2010s). Library preparation was by the immunoSEQ multiplex PCR assay. A mixture of 60 forward primers for TCR Vbeta segments and 13 reverse primers for TCR Jbeta segments was used in the multiplex PCR. TCRdb took this table from immuneACCESS and kept in-frame rearrangements with V and J called. Such tables lack part of the clones; where checked against another copy, unresolved V genes explain under half of the gap, and the rest is unexplained. The sample table records approximately 100,000 clones; roughly three quarters of these occur just once. The leading ten clones occupy 4.9% of the sample. Sequenced material: PBMCs. Receptors originate from a woman aged 40 to 50 in good health and CMV-seronegative.

This chain joins TRBV12-5 and TRBJ1-1; D possibly corresponds to TRBD1 (5 bases). CDR3 length: 13 residues. Germline CDR1 is LGHNT and CDR2 is FRNRAP. The V end was cut by 1 base, the J end by 7 bases, with 10 bases between. The CDR3 protein is CASGLAQGVEAFF. Written as DNA, the CDR3 is TGTGCTAGTGGTTTGGCCCAGGGCGTTGAAGCTTTCTTT.

The CDR3 DNA follows: TGTGCCAGCAGCTCGCGGGGGGGCTCCTACAATGAGCAGTTCTTC. Its protein product is CASSSRGGSYNEQFF. The chain is built from TRBV7-8 and TRBJ2-1; 9 bases map to TRBD2. Germline V gives CDR1 SGHVS, CDR2 FQNEAQ. Trimming at V came to 4 bases and at J to 0 bases, leaving 1 base not matched to a gene. This CDR3 is built from 15 residues.

For this clone: In the same sample, other DNA sequences code for this CDR3. The rearrangement joins TRBV7-6 to TRBJ1-4, with D possibly being TRBD1 (6 bases). The length of the CDR3 is 12 residues. Germline V gene sequence: CDR1 SGHVS, CDR2 FNYEAQ. The V end lost 5 bases, the J end lost 8 bases, and 9 bases lay between the germline ends. The CDR3 DNA is TGTGCCAGCAGCCATCAGGGGGAAAAACTGTTTTTT. This codes for CASSHQGEKLFF.

V gene TRBV27 combines with J gene TRBJ2-2; possible D gene TRBD2, 7 bases. Per the germline V gene, CDR1 is MNHEY and CDR2 is SMNVEV (reference sequence). V lost 7 bases and J lost 5, with 23 bases in between. CDR3 length: 17 amino acids. The CDR3 DNA reads as TGTGCCAGCACCCTATCGGGGGGCGGAGGGTATACCGGGGAGCTGTTTTTT. Translating it yields CASTLSGGGGYTGELFF.

V and J are TRBV5-1 and TRBJ1-1, with D unclear. Trimming pared 5 bases from V and 1 base from J, leaving 9 bases between. Germline CDR1 SGHRS, CDR2 YFSETQ. CDR3 size: 13 residues. The CDR3 sequence is CASRIRGNTEAFF. CDR3 in DNA: TGCGCCAGCAGAATTCGGGGGAACACTGAAGCTTTCTTT. The entire variable domain, with the rest obtained from reference TRBV5-1 and TRBJ1-1, is as follows: KAGVTQTPRYLIKTRGQQVTLSCSPISGHRSVSWYQQTPGQGLQFLFEYFSETQRNKGNFPGRFSGRQFSNSRSEMNVSTLELGDSALYLCASRIRGNTEAFFGQGTRLTVV.

The J gene is TRBJ1-1, the V gene TRBV19, with D unclear. V lost 8 bases, J lost 7 bases, and 14 bases lay in between. CDR1 and CDR2 from the germline V gene are LNHDA and SQIVND (reference sequence). This CDR3 has 12 amino acids. The CDR3 sequence is CASLGGPNEAFF. CDR3 DNA: TGTGCCAGTCTGGGAGGACCCAATGAAGCTTTCTTT.

This clone has just one count. The junction does not match germline at one end; this may be a read error. The chain employs TRBV4-2 and TRBJ1-2; a possible D gene is TRBD1 (6 bases). CDR1 LGHNA and CDR2 YNFKEQ come from the germline V gene. The CDR3 spans 16 residues. The CDR3, as DNA: TGTGCCAGCAGCCAAGGGGGGCGGACCGCTAACTTTGGCTACACCTTC. Translating it yields CASSQGGRTANFGYTF.

This chain uses TRBV7-2 with TRBJ2-7; D perhaps matches TRBD2 (5 bases). CDR3 length: 15 residues. V lost 4 bases, J lost 0 bases, and 13 bases lay in between. Looked up from germline, CDR1 is SGHTA and CDR2 is FQGNSA. Here the CDR3 DNA reads TGTGCCAGCAGCTCCGGCGGGCAACTCTCCTACGAGCAGTACTTC. Amino acids: CASSSGGQLSYEQYF.

The genes are TRBV6-6 and TRBJ1-1, with a tentative D call TRBD1 (5 bases). The length of the CDR3 is 14 residues. The germline V and J ends were trimmed by 7 bases and 5 bases, with 17 bases remaining between them. Germline CDR1 MNHNY, CDR2 SVGAGI (reference sequence). This chain's CDR3 is CASTRQGRLTEAFF. In DNA, the CDR3 is TGTGCCAGCACTAGGCAGGGTAGGTTGACTGAAGCTTTCTTT.

The chain uses TRBV5-6 and TRBJ2-7; TRBD1 aligns across 8 bases. V lost 4 bases, J lost 4 bases, and 7 bases stayed unmatched. Germline CDR1 SGHDT, CDR2 YYEEEE. CDR3 length: 14 amino acids. CDR3 nucleotides: TGTGCCAGCAGCATGGGCCAGGGGGCGTACGAGCAGTACTTC. This sequence encodes CASSMGQGAYEQYF.